The T cell receptor beta chain under discussion was sequenced for a study of shared clonotypes between healthy human individuals. In its sample, this clone was seen once. Measured with immunoSEQ multiplex PCR; TCRdb has only the in-frame clones, and not every one. The sample holds approximately 980,000 clones; about 80% are singletons and the top ten take around 1.5%. V lost 8 bases, J lost 3 bases, and 5 bases stayed unmatched. The germline gives CDR1 WNHNN, CDR2 SYGVQD (reference sequence). The CDR3 is 13 residues long. The J gene is TRBJ2-7, the V gene TRBV10-1; 9 bases agree with TRBD2. Source material: memory CD4+ T cells sorted from blood. The subset denotes: CD45RA-negative fraction. This clonotype was sampled from a man aged 18 to 30 in good health. Written as DNA, the CDR3 is TGCGCCAGCCGAGCTAGCGGGAACTACGAGCAGTACTTC. Amino acid sequence: CASRASGNYEQYF.